This is a list of T cell receptor beta chains from one sample in a study of T-cell memory formation after mild COVID-19. A single record per CDR3 protein comes from TCRdb applying MiXCR to the 5' RACE reads. Seen here are 150,000 to 200,000 distinct CDR3 sequences, roughly 15% observed once, and the top ten hold roughly 15%. Specimen: PBMCs or a T cell subset sorted from them (not recorded which). These receptors originate from an adult woman who had mild COVID-19 (a few samples of this study predate the infection). Cell type and time point are not known. The CDR3 runs from the conserved cysteine through the conserved F or W. The order of the fields is V gene, J gene, clone size, D gene, CDR3 protein, CDR3 DNA. D genes are given only for firm matches. The listing skips clone size in some rows; elsewhere it reads once, few, many or a size class.

TRBV5-1	TRBJ2-2	.	.	CASSLAQGNTGELFF	TGCGCCAGCAGCTTGGCACAGGGGAACACCGGGGAGCTGTTTTTT
TRBV27	TRBJ2-3	few	TRBD1	CASGSWDSLGDTQYF	TGTGCCAGCGGGAGTTGGGACAGCCTAGGGGATACGCAGTATTTT
TRBV24-1	TRBJ1-4	.	.	CATSDFVTGGEKLFF	TGTGCCACCAGTGATTTTGTGACGGGAGGAGAAAAACTGTTTTTT
TRBV6-6	TRBJ1-2	.	TRBD1	CASSNRDRDKGDYGYTF	TGTGCCAGCAGTAACCGGGACAGGGATAAGGGCGACTATGGCTACACCTTC
TRBV12-3/TRBV12-4	TRBJ2-1	.	.	CASSPQGREVAYNEQFF	TGTGCCAGCAGTCCCCAAGGGCGGGAAGTTGCCTACAATGAGCAGTTCTTC
TRBV4-1	TRBJ2-1	.	TRBD1	CASSQPPTGKPNNEQFF	TGCGCCAGCAGCCAACCCCCGACAGGGAAGCCGAACAATGAGCAGTTCTTC
TRBV5-6	TRBJ2-7	.	TRBD1	CASSLGGQGLHYEQYF	TGTGCCAGCAGCTTGGGGGGACAGGGCCTCCACTACGAGCAGTACTTC
TRBV13	TRBJ2-3	.	.	CASSSRQGGSDTQYF	TGTGCCAGCAGCTCCCGACAGGGAGGCTCAGATACGCAGTATTTT
TRBV3-1	TRBJ2-3	few	TRBD2	CASSQAGLLAGGIPSTDTQYF	TGTGCCAGCAGCCAAGCAGGGCTACTAGCGGGGGGGATACCTAGCACAGATACGCAGTATTTT
TRBV7-6	TRBJ2-5	.	TRBD2	CASSSRLAQHQETQYF	TGTGCCAGCAGCTCACGACTAGCGCAACACCAAGAGACCCAGTACTTC
TRBV6-1	TRBJ2-3	once	.	CASSEWEGPGTDTQYF	TGTGCCAGCAGTGAATGGGAAGGCCCTGGCACAGATACGCAGTATTTT
TRBV5-1	TRBJ2-7	.	.	CASSGYIRERVIYEQYF	TGCGCCAGCAGCGGGTACATCAGGGAGCGGGTTATCTACGAGCAGTACTTC
TRBV7-2	TRBJ2-3	.	.	CASSLASMDTQYF	TGTGCCAGCAGCTTAGCGAGTATGGATACGCAGTATTTT
TRBV12-3/TRBV12-4	TRBJ2-7	few	TRBD2	CASSSGLVPSYEQYF	TGTGCCAGCAGCTCAGGACTAGTCCCCTCCTACGAGCAGTACTTC
TRBV7-9	TRBJ2-7	.	.	CASSLGRRNYEQYF	TGTGCCAGCAGCCTCGGAAGGCGGAATTACGAGCAGTACTTC
TRBV5-6	TRBJ2-4	.	TRBD2	CASSSTLGLAGNVKNIQYF	TGTGCCAGCAGCTCCACCCTCGGACTAGCGGGGAACGTAAAAAACATTCAGTACTTC
TRBV11-1	TRBJ2-2	many	.	CASSLLGSPTGELFF	TGTGCCAGCAGCTTATTGGGCAGTCCCACCGGGGAGCTGTTTTTT
TRBV3-1	TRBJ1-6	few	.	CASSRTFKGSPLHF	TGTGCCAGCAGTCGGACCTTCAAGGGTTCACCCCTCCACTTT
TRBV9	TRBJ2-7	few	TRBD2	CASSPGTSVYEQYF	TGTGCCAGCAGCCCAGGGACTAGCGTCTACGAGCAGTACTTC
TRBV12-5	TRBJ2-7	few	TRBD2	CASGRGGVLDEQYF	TGTGCTAGTGGTCGCGGGGGGGTTTTGGACGAGCAGTACTTC
TRBV7-9	TRBJ2-5	few	TRBD1	CASSLAGQGAETQYF	TGTGCCAGCAGCTTGGCCGGACAGGGGGCAGAGACCCAGTACTTC
TRBV11-2	TRBJ2-7	few	TRBD1	CASSSRTGPHYEQYF	TGTGCCAGCAGTTCCAGGACAGGGCCTCACTACGAGCAGTACTTC
TRBV7-9	TRBJ2-5	.	.	CASSLGGRGDQETQYF	TGTGCCAGCAGCTTAGGGGGCAGGGGCGATCAAGAGACCCAGTACTTC
TRBV18	TRBJ2-2	.	.	CASSSAGADNTGELFF	TGTGCCAGCTCATCGGCAGGGGCCGATAACACCGGGGAGCTGTTTTTT
TRBV4-1	TRBJ2-2	few	.	CASSHVGGELFF	TGCGCCAGCAGCCATGTTGGGGGGGAGCTGTTTTTT
TRBV27	TRBJ2-7	few	.	CASSLDFGPAWEQYF	.
TRBV7-9	TRBJ2-1	.	.	CASSLAPFGNEQFF	TGTGCCAGCAGCTTAGCCCCATTCGGCAATGAGCAGTTCTTC
TRBV29-1	TRBJ1-2	few	.	CSAPGATNYGYTF	TGCAGCGCGCCAGGGGCAACTAACTATGGCTACACCTTC
TRBV12-3/TRBV12-4	TRBJ2-6	many	.	CASSLKVTGANVLTF	TGTGCCAGCAGTTTAAAAGTAACTGGGGCCAACGTCCTGACTTTC
TRBV5-4	TRBJ2-3	few	.	CASSFGTSTDTQYF	TGTGCCAGCAGCTTCGGGACTAGCACAGATACGCAGTATTTT
TRBV4-2	TRBJ2-1	.	TRBD2	CASSHGTSGGAVNEQFF	TGTGCCAGCAGCCACGGGACTAGCGGGGGGGCCGTTAATGAGCAGTTCTTC
TRBV20-1	TRBJ2-1	few	TRBD2	CSARGLAPNEQFF	TGCAGTGCTAGAGGACTAGCTCCCAATGAGCAGTTCTTC
TRBV24-1	TRBJ2-3	few	TRBD2	CATSEPGLALADTQYF	TGTGCCACCAGTGAGCCGGGACTAGCTCTGGCAGATACGCAGTATTTT